This passage covers 20 T cell receptor beta chains from one sample sequenced in a study of cytomegalovirus exposure and HLA in healthy donors. The PCR used 60 Vbeta and 13 Jbeta primers. Sequenced by immunoSEQ multiplex PCR; TCRdb stores in-frame clones only, minus some. This sample has roughly 100,000 clones, with roughly three quarters found just once. The sequencing sample was made of PBMCs. The receptors derive from a woman in her thirties or forties in good health and CMV-seronegative.

This chain connects TRBV29-1 to TRBJ2-2; 8 bases agree with TRBD1. Germline CDR1 and CDR2: SQVTM and ANQGSEA. The junction had 10 bases not matched to a gene; V was cut back by 5 bases and J by 2 bases. This CDR3 has 16 amino acids. CDR3: CSVRTGKFVNTGELFF. CDR3 nucleotides: TGCAGCGTTAGGACAGGGAAGTTCGTTAACACCGGGGAGCTGTTTTTT.

V usage is TRBV6-1 and J usage is TRBJ1-1; D is ambiguous. The CDR3 runs 14 residues. V was trimmed by 7 bases and J by 3 bases, leaving 15 bases between them. Germline CDR1 and CDR2: MNHNS and SASEGT. Here the CDR3 reads CASMYGLRDTEAFF. CDR3 coding DNA: TGTGCCAGCATGTACGGCCTGAGGGACACTGAAGCTTTCTTT.

In this sample, this clone turned up a few times. The rearrangement links TRBV29-1 to TRBJ1-1, with 9 bases identical to TRBD1. Trimming at V came to 6 bases and at J to 6 bases, leaving 8 bases not matched to a gene. This CDR3 has 13 amino acids. Germline CDR1 is SQVTM and CDR2 is ANQGSEA. CDR3 protein: CSVNRGRAAEAFF. DNA for the CDR3: TGCAGCGTGAACAGGGGGCGCGCCGCTGAAGCTTTCTTT.

This chain joins TRBV5-1 and TRBJ2-1, with D possibly matching TRBD2 (5 bases). CDR1 is SGHRS, CDR2 YFSETQ, per germline. The CDR3 runs 11 residues. V was trimmed by 7 bases and J by 4 bases, leaving 6 bases between them. The CDR3 reads CASRDYNEQFF. DNA of the CDR3: TGCGCCAGCCGGGATTACAATGAGCAGTTCTTC.

The V call is TRBV2, the J call TRBJ2-3; 8 bases line up with TRBD2. The length of the CDR3 is 16 residues. Germline loops: CDR1 SNHLY, CDR2 FYNNEI. V shed 3 bases, J shed 1 base, and the junction held 6 bases outside the gene matches. CDR3 loop: CASSDGGGLGTDTQYF. CDR3 nucleotides: TGTGCCAGCAGTGACGGGGGGGGGTTAGGCACAGATACGCAGTATTTT.

Notes on this clone: The final CDR3 position lacks the conserved phenylalanine or tryptophan, pointing to a likely read error. The chain uses TRBV7-8 and TRBJ1-1; 7 bases fit TRBD1. The germline V gene encodes CDR1 SGHVS and CDR2 FQNEAQ. Trimming took 3 bases from V and 1 from J; bases not matched to a gene: 5. The CDR3 is made up of 15 amino acids. Here the CDR3 DNA reads TGTGCCAGCAGCTTCAACAGGGGAAGGAACACTGAAGCTTTCGTT. This codes for CASSFNRGRNTEAFV.

This clone appeared a single time. The J gene is TRBJ1-2, the V gene TRBV7-8; 10 positions match TRBD1. V was pared by 2 bases and J by 6 bases, with 6 bases of the junction left unmatched. The CDR3 runs to 15 residues. Germline CDR1 is SGHVS and CDR2 is FQNEAQ. The CDR3 spells CASSLRQGAWDGYTF. In nucleotides, the CDR3 is TGTGCCAGCAGCTTACGACAGGGGGCTTGGGATGGCTACACCTTC.

CDR3 bases: TGTGCCAGCTCACCACAAGGGGATCAGCCCCAGCATTTT. This translates into CASSPQGDQPQHF. The chain carries TRBV18 and TRBJ1-5; the D gene is possibly TRBD1 (5 bases). CDR1 and CDR2 from the germline V gene are KGHSH and LQKENI. The CDR3 runs 13 residues. The ends were cut back, 1 base at V and 5 bases at J, with 6 bases in the middle. The variable domain in full, with the rest retrieved from reference TRBV18 and TRBJ1-5, is NAGVMQNPRHLVRRRGQEARLRCSPMKGHSHVYWYRQLPEEGLKFMVYLQKENIIDESGMPKERFSAEFPKEGPSILRIQQVVRGDSAAYFCASSPQGDQPQHFGDGTRLSIL.

The CDR3 nucleotides are TGCAGCGTCAACGCCCGCGGACAGTCCTATGGCTACACCTTC. Its translation is CSVNARGQSYGYTF. The chain carries TRBV29-1 and TRBJ1-2; D perhaps matches TRBD1 (6 bases). There are 14 residues in the CDR3. Trimming cost V 6 bases and J 4 bases, with 18 bases left between them. Germline V gene data show CDR1 as SQVTM and CDR2 as ANQGSEA.

The V call is TRBV25-1, the J call TRBJ1-1; tentatively, D is TRBD1 (5 bases). Between the trimmed V and J ends, which lost 7 bases and 0 bases, there was a span of 12 bases. Germline-derived CDR1 and CDR2 are MGHDK and SYGVNS. CDR3 length: 14 residues. CDR3 amino acids: CASTEGLMNTEAFF. The CDR3 nucleotides read TGTGCCAGCACGGAGGGACTAATGAACACTGAAGCTTTCTTT.

V and J are TRBV5-4 and TRBJ1-1; 11 bases line up with TRBD1. V shed 2 bases and J 1 base; nucleotides not matched to a gene: 7. This CDR3 has 17 residues. Germline CDR1 SGHNT, CDR2 YYREEE (reference sequence). The CDR3 DNA is TGTGCCAGCAGCTTCAGGACAGGGGGCGCGTCGAACACTGAAGCTTTCTTT. The encoded protein is CASSFRTGGASNTEAFF.

The V call is TRBV9, the J call TRBJ2-5; 8 bases fit TRBD2. Looked up from germline, CDR1 is SGDLS and CDR2 is YYNGEE. J lost 1 base, V lost 4 bases, and 6 bases had no gene match. The CDR3 extends over 15 amino acids. CDR3 residues: CASSLSGVRQETQYF. The CDR3 DNA sequence: TGTGCCAGCAGCCTTAGCGGGGTCCGCCAAGAGACCCAGTACTTC.

The chain recombines TRBV5-4 with TRBJ2-5; TRBD2 matches 8 bases. CDR3 length: 17 amino acids. In germline, CDR1 is SGHNT, CDR2 YYREEE (reference sequence). J gave up 1 base and V 4 bases, and 12 bases lay outside the gene matches. CDR3 bases: TGTGCCAGCAGCCCTAGAGGACTAGCCCGGCCCCAAGAGACCCAGTACTTC. It translates to CASSPRGLARPQETQYF. The whole variable domain, remainder taken from reference TRBV5-4 and TRBJ2-5, is ETGVTQSPTHLIKTRGQQVTLRCSSQSGHNTVSWYQQALGQGPQFIFQYYREEENGRGNFPPRFSGLQFPNYSSELNVNALELDDSALYLCASSPRGLARPQETQYFGPGTRLLVL.

A word on this clone: This is likely a read error, given that the CDR3 carries no conserved phenylalanine or tryptophan at its end. The CDR3 reads CAWSEVGGIGELFV. CDR3 sequence (DNA): TGTGCCTGGAGTGAAGTCGGAGGGATCGGGGAGCTGTTTGTT. This chain uses TRBV30 with TRBJ2-2, with D maybe TRBD2 (6 bases). The V end lost 1 base, the J end lost 7 bases, and 13 bases lay between the germline ends. The CDR3 runs to 14 residues. Germline V CDR1 and CDR2: GTSNPN, SVGIG (reference sequence).

This chain connects TRBV6-1 to TRBJ2-7; maybe TRBD1 (6 bases). Per the germline V gene, CDR1 is MNHNS and CDR2 is SASEGT. The V and J ends lost 2 bases and 2 bases respectively, with 10 bases between them. The CDR3 has 14 amino acids. CDR3 in DNA: TGTGCCAGCAGTGAACAGGGGCAGGCCTACGAGCAGTACTTC. Its protein product is CASSEQGQAYEQYF.

This chain uses TRBV5-1 with TRBJ2-7; possibly TRBD2 for D (6 bases). The CDR3 has 13 residues. Between the trimmed V and J ends, which lost 9 bases and 0 bases, there was a span of 13 bases. Germline loops: CDR1 SGHRS, CDR2 YFSETQ. CDR3 in amino acids: CATSVTSSYEQYF. CDR3 in DNA: TGCGCCACATCAGTGACTAGCTCCTACGAGCAGTACTTC.

This chain uses TRBV5-1 with TRBJ1-4; 8 nucleotides align to TRBD1. V lost 4 bases, J lost 3 bases, and 8 bases stayed unmatched. The CDR3 length is 16 residues. Germline CDR1 reads SGHRS; CDR2 reads YFSETQ. The CDR3 is CASSTGQGWPNEKLFF. CDR3 sequence (DNA): TGCGCCAGCAGCACCGGACAGGGCTGGCCTAATGAAAAACTGTTTTTT.

This chain links TRBV10-2 with TRBJ1-6, with TRBD1 as a possible D gene (5 bases). The CDR3 has 13 amino acids. The V end was cut by 8 bases, the J end by 14 bases, with 19 bases between. Germline V gives CDR1 WSHSY, CDR2 SAAADI. The CDR3 reads CASCGGSGSALHF. The CDR3 DNA reads TGCGCCAGCTGTGGGGGTAGTGGGAGTGCCCTCCACTTT.

J is TRBJ1-5 and V is TRBV10-3; a weak D match, TRBD1 (5 bases). Germline V gives CDR1 ENHRY, CDR2 SYGVKD. This CDR3 has 13 amino acids. Trimming removed 6 bases from V and 6 bases from J, with 12 bases in between. CDR3 region: CAISTKDSQPQHF. CDR3 in DNA: TGTGCCATCAGCACAAAAGACAGTCAGCCCCAGCATTTT.

The chain combines TRBV21-1 with TRBJ2-3; the D call of TRBD2 is as the table states it, not checked on the DNA. TRBV21-1 is a pseudogene. The CDR3 extends over 15 amino acids. The CDR3 DNA reads TGTGCCAGCAGCTTACTGACTAATAGCACAGATACGCAGTATTTT. Translating gives CASSLLTNSTDTQYF.